Included here is one T cell receptor (beta chain) sequence, with context. Its antigen is not identified. Trimming left V 3 bases short and J 0 bases short, with 9 bases between. The CDR3 loop spans 15 amino acids. Per the germline V gene, CDR1 is PRHDT and CDR2 is FYEKMQ (reference sequence). The data were taken from a study of cytomegalovirus exposure and HLA in healthy donors. Study observations and caveats: V- and J-gene trimming of TCR beta was linked (in a later analysis) to a missense DCLRE1C variant. Rare TCR sequences dominated, though some public TCRs recurred in many donors.

13 Jbeta primers and 60 Vbeta primers were used for the PCR. Profiled with immunoSEQ multiplex PCR; TCRdb holds only in-frame clones, not every one. The data show roughly 170,000 clones, just under 85% seen once. The rearrangement joins TRBV13 to TRBJ1-3; tentative D call: TRBD1 (6 bases). This TCR was recovered from a girl aged 5-17 years in good health and CMV-seropositive. Sequenced sample: PBMCs. The CDR3 bases are TGTGCCAGCAGCTTGGACAGTTCCTCTGGAAACACCATATATTTT. It translates to CASSLDSSSGNTIYF.